These 5 T cell receptor beta chains were all obtained from the same sample, sequenced in a study of blood T cell repertoires in COVID-19 (dated by TCRdb to 2019 to 2021). Libraries came from the immunoSEQ multiplex PCR assay. Held by TCRdb, this immuneACCESS table contains in-frame sequences only and omits some clones. Under half of the omission traces to an unresolved V gene where checked; the cause of the rest is unknown. Present in this sample are a few hundred thousand clones, 85% to 90% of which were seen just once. The leading ten clones occupy about 10% of the sample. Sample: PBMCs or T cells enriched from blood (not recorded which). All receptors come from a woman between 18 and 30 years old who had recovered from COVID-19.

The rearrangement uses TRBV13 and TRBJ1-3; tentative D call: TRBD1 (5 bases). This CDR3 is 13 amino acids long. Germline CDR1 reads PRHDT; CDR2 reads FYEKMQ (reference sequence). The ends were cut back, 6 bases at V and 2 bases at J, with 8 bases in the middle. The CDR3 protein is CASSQGTGNTIYF. CDR3 coding DNA: TGTGCCAGCAGTCAGGGCACTGGAAACACCATATATTTT. The entire variable domain, with the rest obtained from reference TRBV13 and TRBJ1-3, is as follows: AAGVIQSPRHLIKEKRETATLKCYPIPRHDTVYWYQQGPGQDPQFLISFYEKMQSDKGSIPDRFSAQQFSDYHSELNMSSLELGDSALYFCASSQGTGNTIYFGEGSWLTVV.

The chain employs TRBV4-1 and TRBJ2-7, with 7 bases lining up with TRBD2. The length of the CDR3 is 15 residues. Germline V gene lookup returns CDR1 MGHRA and CDR2 YSYEKL. J was trimmed by 2 bases and V by 2 bases; bases with no gene match: 6. CDR3 sequence: CASSQIGGGPYEQYF. The CDR3 DNA sequence: TGCGCCAGCAGCCAAATTGGGGGAGGGCCCTACGAGCAGTACTTC.

This chain connects TRBV3-1 (or the pseudogene TRBV3-2) to TRBJ1-5; 7 bases are a match to TRBD1. The CDR3 sequence is 18 residues long. Germline V gives CDR1 LGHDT, CDR2 YNNKEL (reference sequence). The ends lost 0 bases at V and 0 bases at J; junction bases unmatched: 8. The CDR3 here is CASSQEGGGVSSNQPQHF. CDR3 nucleotide sequence: TGTGCCAGCAGCCAAGAAGGAGGGGGCGTAAGTAGCAATCAGCCCCAGCATTTT.

The V and J genes are TRBV13 and TRBJ2-5, with TRBD1 matching over 11 bases. Per the germline V gene, CDR1 is PRHDT and CDR2 is FYEKMQ (reference sequence). The V and J ends lost 4 bases and 7 bases, in that order; junction bases with no gene match: 11. The CDR3 consists of 16 residues. The CDR3 loop reads CASSSTGQGDRGTQYF. The DNA of the CDR3 is TGTGCCAGCAGCTCCACGGGACAGGGGGATCGAGGGACCCAGTACTTC.

The sample holds one count of this clone. V is TRBV27 and J is TRBJ1-2, with TRBD1 matching 9 bases. Germline V gene lookup returns CDR1 MNHEY and CDR2 SMNVEV (reference sequence). Trimming took 2 bases from V and 8 from J; bases not matched to a gene: 6. This CDR3 is 14 amino acids long. CDR3 DNA: TGTGCCAGCAGTTTAACAGGGGGCATTAGGGGCTACACCTTC. Protein: CASSLTGGIRGYTF.